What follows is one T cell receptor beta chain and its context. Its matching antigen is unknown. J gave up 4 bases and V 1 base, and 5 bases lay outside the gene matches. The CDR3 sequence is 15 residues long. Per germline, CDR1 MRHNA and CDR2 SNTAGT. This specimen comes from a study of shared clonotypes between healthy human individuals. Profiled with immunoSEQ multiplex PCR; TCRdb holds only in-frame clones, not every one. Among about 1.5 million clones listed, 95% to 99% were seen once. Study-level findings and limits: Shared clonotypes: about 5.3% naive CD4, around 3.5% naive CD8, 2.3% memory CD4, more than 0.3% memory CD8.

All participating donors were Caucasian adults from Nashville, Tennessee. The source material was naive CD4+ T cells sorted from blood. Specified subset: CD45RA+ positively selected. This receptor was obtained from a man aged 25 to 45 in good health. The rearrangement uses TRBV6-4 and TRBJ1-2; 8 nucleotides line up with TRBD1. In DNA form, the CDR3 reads TGTGCCAGCAGTGACTATCCGGGACAGGTCTATGGCTACACCTTC. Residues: CASSDYPGQVYGYTF.